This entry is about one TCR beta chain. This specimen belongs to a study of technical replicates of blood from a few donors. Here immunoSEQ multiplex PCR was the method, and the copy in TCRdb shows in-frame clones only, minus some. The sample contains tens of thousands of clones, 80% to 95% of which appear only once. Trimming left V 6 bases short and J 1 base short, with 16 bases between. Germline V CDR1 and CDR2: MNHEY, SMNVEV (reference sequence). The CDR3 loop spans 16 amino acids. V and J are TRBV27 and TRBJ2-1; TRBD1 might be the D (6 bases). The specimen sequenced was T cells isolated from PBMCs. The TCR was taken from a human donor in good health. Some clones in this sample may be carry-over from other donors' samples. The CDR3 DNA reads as TGTGCCAGCAGCCCTACAGGGACACCTTCCTACAATGAGCAGTTCTTC. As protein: CASSPTGTPSYNEQFF.